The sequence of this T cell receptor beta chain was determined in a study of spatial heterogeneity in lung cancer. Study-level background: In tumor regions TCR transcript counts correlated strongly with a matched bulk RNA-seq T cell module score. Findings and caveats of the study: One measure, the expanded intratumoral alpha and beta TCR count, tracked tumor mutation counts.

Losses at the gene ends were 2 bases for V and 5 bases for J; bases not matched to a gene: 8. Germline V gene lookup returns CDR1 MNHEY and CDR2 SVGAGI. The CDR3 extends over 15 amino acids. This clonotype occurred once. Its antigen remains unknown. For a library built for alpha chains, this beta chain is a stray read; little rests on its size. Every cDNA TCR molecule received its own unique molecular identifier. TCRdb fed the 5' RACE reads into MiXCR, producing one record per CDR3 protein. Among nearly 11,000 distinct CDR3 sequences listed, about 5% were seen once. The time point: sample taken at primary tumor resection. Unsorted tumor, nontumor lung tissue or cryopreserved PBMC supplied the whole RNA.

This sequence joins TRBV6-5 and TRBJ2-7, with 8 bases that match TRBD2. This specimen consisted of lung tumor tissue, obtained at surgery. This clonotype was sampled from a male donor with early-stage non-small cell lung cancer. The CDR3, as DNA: TGTGCCAGCAGTTACGGGGGGGGACTAGTCCACGAGCAGTACTTC. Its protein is CASSYGGGLVHEQYF.